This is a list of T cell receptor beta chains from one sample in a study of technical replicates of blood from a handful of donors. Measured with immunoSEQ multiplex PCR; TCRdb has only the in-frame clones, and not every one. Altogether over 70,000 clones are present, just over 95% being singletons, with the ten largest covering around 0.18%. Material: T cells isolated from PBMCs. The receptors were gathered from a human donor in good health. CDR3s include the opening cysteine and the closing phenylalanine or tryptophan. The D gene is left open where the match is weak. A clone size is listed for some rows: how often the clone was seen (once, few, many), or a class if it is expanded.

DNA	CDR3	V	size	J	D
TGTGCCAGCAGTTTACGAGGGAATGAAGCTTTCTTT	CASSLRGNEAFF	TRBV27	-	TRBJ1-1	-
TGTGCCAGCAGCTTAGGGCGGGACAGGGGGCAGTTCTTC	CASSLGRDRGQFF	TRBV7-9	-	TRBJ2-1	TRBD1
TGTGCCAGCAGCTTGAGGTTTGCCCACACTGAAGCTTTCTTT	CASSLRFAHTEAFF	TRBV7-9	-	TRBJ1-1	-
TGCGCCAGCAGCCCAGACAGGGATTTCTACAATGAGCAGTTCTTC	CASSPDRDFYNEQFF	TRBV5-1	-	TRBJ2-1	TRBD1
TGTGCCCGACCACGGGCTAGCGGATACAATGAGCAGTTCTTC	CARPRASGYNEQFF	TRBV7-6	-	TRBJ2-1	TRBD2
TGTGCCAGCAGTTTATCGTTCCGGGACAGGGGCTATTACGAGCAGTACTTC	CASSLSFRDRGYYEQYF	TRBV27	-	TRBJ2-7	TRBD1
TGCGCCAGCAGGGAGAATCGGAACACCGGGGAGCTGTTTTTT	CASRENRNTGELFF	TRBV4-1	-	TRBJ2-2	-
TGCGCCAGCAGCTGGACAGGGCCCACTGAAGCTTTCTTT	CASSWTGPTEAFF	TRBV4-1	few	TRBJ1-1	TRBD1
TGTGCCAGCAGCTTAGCCCCGGGGGCCTACAATGAGCAGTTCTTC	CASSLAPGAYNEQFF	TRBV7-3	-	TRBJ2-1	-
TGTGCCTGGAGTGTACCCGACCTAGGGCCAGGGTCCGATGAGCAGTTCTTC	CAWSVPDLGPGSDEQFF	TRBV30	-	TRBJ2-1	-
TGTGCCAGCAGTTTAACGGGACTAGCGACCTCGTTGTACACCGGGGAGCTGTTTTTT	CASSLTGLATSLYTGELFF	TRBV27	-	TRBJ2-2	TRBD2
TGTGCCTGGAGTGGAATACGGAGGGGGGGGTCGGGACTAGCGAGAGATACGCAGTATTTT	CAWSGIRRGGSGLARDTQYF	TRBV30	once	TRBJ2-3	TRBD2
TGTGCCAGCAGACCCCCTAATGCTGGAAACACCATATATTTT	CASRPPNAGNTIYF	TRBV6-1	once	TRBJ1-3	-
TGTGCCACCGACCCGGGACAGCTTCTGGAGACCCAGTACTTC	CATDPGQLLETQYF	TRBV28	-	TRBJ2-5	TRBD1
TGTGCCAGTAGGGCAGGGGCCTACAATGAGCAGTTCTTC	CASRAGAYNEQFF	TRBV19	-	TRBJ2-1	-
TGCGCCAGCAGCACAGGACTAGCGGGACGCCAAGAGACCCAGTACTTC	CASSTGLAGRQETQYF	TRBV5-1	once	TRBJ2-5	TRBD2
TGTGCCAGCAGCTTAGGACAGGGAGCAGATACGCAGTATTTT	CASSLGQGADTQYF	TRBV5-6	-	TRBJ2-3	TRBD1
TGCGCCAGCAGCCAAGAGCGCGGCCACTACGAGCAGTACTTC	CASSQERGHYEQYF	TRBV4-1	-	TRBJ2-7	-
TGTGCCAGCAGCTTAGTCGCCAGGGGGAACTATGGCTACACCTTC	CASSLVARGNYGYTF	TRBV7-2	once	TRBJ1-2	TRBD1
TGTGCCAGCAGTTACGGGGGACAGGGTAGCAATGAGCAGTTCTTC	CASSYGGQGSNEQFF	TRBV6-5	-	TRBJ2-1	TRBD1
TGCGCCAGCAGCTCTTGGGGGATTGACAGGGGTGGGACTGAAGCTTTCTTT	CASSSWGIDRGGTEAFF	TRBV5-1	-	TRBJ1-1	TRBD1
TGTGCCAGCAGTCCCGGGACAGGCTTCTCCTACGAGCAGTACTTC	CASSPGTGFSYEQYF	TRBV7-8	-	TRBJ2-7	TRBD1
TGTGCCAGCAGTTACACGCCGACAGATTACTATGGCTACACCTTC	CASSYTPTDYYGYTF	TRBV6-5	-	TRBJ1-2	-
TGTGCCAGCAGTCACGGGACAGACCCTTACGAGCAGTACTTC	CASSHGTDPYEQYF	TRBV27	-	TRBJ2-7	TRBD1
TGTGCCAGCAGCTTGGGGACGGAAAAGCGGGATGGCTACACCTTC	CASSLGTEKRDGYTF	TRBV5-6	-	TRBJ1-2	-
TGTGCCAGCAGTGGGGGGGATAACTATGGCTACACCTTC	CASSGGDNYGYTF	TRBV6-1	-	TRBJ1-2	-
TGTGCCAGCAGTCACTGGGACAGTAGACCCTATGGCTACACCTTC	CASSHWDSRPYGYTF	TRBV27	-	TRBJ1-2	TRBD1
TGTGCCAGCAGGACGACAGAGACTGGAAACACCATATATTTT	CASRTTETGNTIYF	TRBV6-1	once	TRBJ1-3	-
TGTGCCAGCAGCTTATTTGCGGACACCTACTATGGCTACACCTTC	CASSLFADTYYGYTF	TRBV7-9	-	TRBJ1-2	-
TGTGCCAGTAGCGGCGGACTAGCGGGCTACAATGAGCAGTTCTTC	CASSGGLAGYNEQFF	TRBV19	-	TRBJ2-1	TRBD2
TGTGCCAGCAGTGCGGGGACAGGGGCCTCCTACGAGCAGTACTTC	CASSAGTGASYEQYF	TRBV6-5	-	TRBJ2-7	TRBD1
TGCAGCGTTGCCGATCGGGACGAGCAGTACTTC	CSVADRDEQYF	TRBV29-1	-	TRBJ2-7	-